The 18 T cell receptor beta chains below all came from one sample that was sequenced in a study of CD4 T cell repertoires in COVID-19. The memory T cells were sequenced right after ex vivo isolation, without culture. Sequenced by immunoSEQ multiplex PCR; TCRdb stores in-frame clones only, minus some. The sample has some 24,000 clones, 93% seen once. This material consisted of circulating follicular helper CD4+ T cells (cTfh) from blood, taken before the COVID-19 pandemic. The receptors come from a human donor who had COVID-19.

The rearrangement joins TRBV7-3 to TRBJ2-3; D is perhaps TRBD1 (5 bases). This CDR3 contains 14 residues. V lost 6 bases and J 5 bases, leaving 15 bases between the germline ends. Germline CDR1 reads SGHTA; CDR2 reads FQGTGA. CDR3 loop: CASRPQGSGDTQYF. The DNA of the CDR3 is TGTGCCAGCAGACCTCAGGGCTCCGGAGATACGCAGTATTTT.

The genes are TRBV29-1 and TRBJ1-1, with 7 positions matching TRBD1. V lost 6 bases, J lost 1 base, and 5 bases stayed unmatched. Looked up from germline, CDR1 is SQVTM and CDR2 is ANQGSEA. This CDR3 is built from 13 residues. The CDR3 reads CSVLRDRNTEAFF. CDR3 bases: TGCAGCGTGTTGAGGGACAGGAACACTGAAGCTTTCTTT.

The rearrangement links TRBV6-6 to TRBJ2-3; the D gene is possibly TRBD1 (6 bases). CDR1 and CDR2 (germline): MNHNY, SVGAGI (reference sequence). CDR3 size: 13 residues. V was shortened by 2 bases and J by 4 bases, with 7 bases between the two germline ends. The CDR3 loop reads CASSYRTADTQYF. CDR3 nucleotides: TGTGCCAGCAGTTACCGGACAGCAGATACGCAGTATTTT.

V usage is TRBV6-1 and J usage is TRBJ1-4, with D maybe TRBD1 (5 bases). This CDR3 region has 15 residues. The germline V gene encodes CDR1 MNHNS and CDR2 SASEGT. Trimming removed 7 bases at V and 7 bases at J, with 19 bases between. The CDR3: CASTERQGGIEKLFF. The CDR3 bases are TGTGCCAGCACCGAAAGGCAGGGCGGAATTGAAAAACTGTTTTTT.

This clone was detected only once. The chain uses TRBV6-4 and TRBJ2-7, with D unresolved. Germline CDR1 MRHNA, CDR2 SNTAGT. The CDR3 covers 13 residues. The V and J ends lost 3 bases and 7 bases respectively, with 13 bases between them. The CDR3 protein is CASSEMRSGEQYF. CDR3 nucleotides: TGTGCCAGCAGTGAGATGAGGTCCGGGGAGCAGTACTTC.

The V call is TRBV9, the J call TRBJ1-1; a weak D match, TRBD1 (5 bases). Trimming took off 3 bases at V and 3 bases at J, with 12 bases between the two ends. CDR1 is SGDLS and CDR2 is YYNGEE in the germline V gene. The CDR3 has 14 residues. DNA for the CDR3: TGTGCCAGCAGCGCCAGAGACAGTTACACTGAAGCTTTCTTT. Its protein product is CASSARDSYTEAFF.

This clone was recorded a few times. V and J are TRBV30 and TRBJ2-1, with unresolved D. The CDR3 sequence is 13 residues long. Germline assignment: CDR1 GTSNPN and CDR2 SVGIG (reference sequence). V shed 0 bases and J shed 7 bases, with 10 bases lying between them. CDR3 protein: CAWSVPPRNEQFF. For the CDR3, the DNA is TGTGCCTGGAGTGTACCCCCGAGGAATGAGCAGTTCTTC.

This chain uses TRBV29-1 with TRBJ1-1; D is perhaps TRBD1 (5 bases). V lost 7 bases and J lost 1, with 13 bases in between. Germline V CDR1 and CDR2: SQVTM, ANQGSEA. CDR3 length: 13 amino acids. In DNA form, the CDR3 reads TGCAGCGCCGGCCTTACAGGGAACACTGAAGCTTTCTTT. It translates to CSAGLTGNTEAFF.

The chain links TRBV6-6 to TRBJ2-7, with D maybe TRBD2 (5 bases). V was clipped by 7 bases and J by 2 bases, with 15 bases between them. The length of the CDR3 is 14 residues. Looked up from germline, CDR1 is MNHNY and CDR2 is SVGAGI (reference sequence). The CDR3 loop reads CASTQRDTTYEQYF. CDR3 sequence (DNA): TGTGCCAGCACCCAGAGGGATACCACCTACGAGCAGTACTTC.

The chain uses TRBV6-1 and TRBJ1-1; D remains ambiguous. The CDR3 covers 15 residues. V was trimmed by 6 bases and J by 1 base, leaving 15 bases between them. Germline loops: CDR1 MNHNS, CDR2 SASEGT. CDR3 in amino acids: CASRGRATTNTEAFF. DNA for the CDR3: TGTGCCAGCAGGGGGAGGGCCACTACGAACACTGAAGCTTTCTTT.

This clone turned up a few times. The rearrangement uses TRBV5-6 and TRBJ1-1; TRBD1 aligns across 7 bases. CDR1 SGHDT and CDR2 YYEEEE come from the germline V gene. Germline trimming cut 6 bases from V and 3 bases from J; bases unmatched to any gene: 8. This CDR3 comprises 14 residues. The CDR3 DNA reads as TGTGCCAGCAACTTAGGACAGGTCCACACTGAAGCTTTCTTT. It specifies CASNLGQVHTEAFF.

V gene TRBV10-3 combines with J gene TRBJ1-3; the match to TRBD1 covers 8 bases. Germline CDR1 is ENHRY and CDR2 is SYGVKD. Trimming removed 3 bases from V and 1 base from J; junction bases left unmatched: 5. This CDR3 comprises 16 residues. CDR3 coding DNA: TGTGCCATCAGTGAAGACAGGGGTTTATCTGGAAACACCATATATTTT. This codes for CAISEDRGLSGNTIYF.

The chain has TRBV7-9 and TRBJ1-2; D uncertain. The germline V gene has CDR1 SEHNR and CDR2 FQNEAQ (reference sequence). The V and J ends lost 7 bases and 0 bases respectively, with 12 bases between them. This CDR3 spans 14 amino acids. CDR3 bases: TGTGCCAGCACCTCCTCCGGGTCTAACTATGGCTACACCTTC. It codes for CASTSSGSNYGYTF. Looking up the rest from reference TRBV7-9 and TRBJ1-2 gives the full variable domain: DTGVSQNPRHKITKRGQNVTFRCDPISEHNRLYWYRQTLGQGPEFLTYFQNEAQLEKSRLLSDRFSAERPKGSFSTLEIQRTEQGDSAMYLCASTSSGSNYGYTFGSGTRLTVV.

This clone was observed once. CDR3 in amino acids: CASSYDRTANSPLHF. For the CDR3, the DNA is TGTGCCAGCAGTTACGATAGGACAGCAAATTCACCCCTCCACTTT. This chain uses TRBV6-6 with TRBJ1-6; D is possibly TRBD1 (6 bases). Germline CDR1 MNHNY, CDR2 SVGAGI (reference sequence). CDR3 length: 15 amino acids. Trimming took off 2 bases at V and 7 bases at J, with 12 bases between the two ends.

The chain is built from TRBV10-3 and TRBJ1-1; 7 bases match TRBD1. The CDR3 is made up of 15 amino acids. The germline V gene encodes CDR1 ENHRY and CDR2 SYGVKD. V lost 0 bases to trimming and J lost 1 base; unmatched junction nucleotides: 2. Here the CDR3 DNA reads TGTGCCATCAGTGAGTCGCCAGGGGGGAACACTGAAGCTTTCTTT. This encodes CAISESPGGNTEAFF.

The chain links TRBV6-1 to TRBJ1-6; no definite D call. Germline CDR1 and CDR2: MNHNS and SASEGT. The CDR3 is 12 residues long. Trimming took off 7 bases at V and 9 bases at J, with 10 bases between the two ends. This CDR3 reads CASNEGVSPLHF. The CDR3 nucleotides are TGTGCCAGCAACGAGGGTGTTTCACCCCTCCACTTT.

This clone came up once. V gene TRBV29-1 combines with J gene TRBJ1-2, with no clear D. In germline, CDR1 is SQVTM, CDR2 ANQGSEA. The CDR3 extends over 12 amino acids. V was pared by 4 bases and J by 0 bases, with 6 bases between. The CDR3 loop is CSVGHPNYGYTF. The CDR3 DNA follows: TGCAGCGTTGGACATCCTAACTATGGCTACACCTTC.

The chain joins TRBV5-1 to TRBJ1-2, with 7 bases fitting TRBD1. V shed 5 bases and J 3 bases; nucleotides not matched to a gene: 4. The V gene's germline CDR1 is SGHRS and CDR2 YFSETQ. The CDR3 spans 13 residues. Here the CDR3 reads CASRTGQDYGYTF. CDR3 nucleotides: TGCGCCAGCAGGACCGGACAGGACTATGGCTACACCTTC.